A single sample is the source of the 18 T cell receptor beta chains below, sequenced in a study of circulating and synovial CD4+ cells in juvenile arthritis. Some clones are missing from TCRdb's copy, which holds only in-frame ones; the method was immunoSEQ multiplex PCR. The sample consists of roughly 14,000 clones, around 80% of them appearing once. The sequenced sample consisted of CD4+ T cells from synovial fluid. Receptors originate from a human patient with juvenile idiopathic arthritis. Some clones in this sample may be carry-over from other donors' samples.

This clone has a handful of counts. V and J are TRBV10-3 and TRBJ1-2, with TRBD1 identical over 7 bases. The CDR3 covers 16 residues. Germline assignment: CDR1 ENHRY and CDR2 SYGVKD. J gave up 3 bases and V 9 bases, and 16 bases lay outside the gene matches. The CDR3 is CAISPRASGTDYGYTF. The CDR3 DNA follows: TGTGCCATTTCCCCAAGGGCGTCCGGGACAGACTATGGCTACACCTTC.

V usage is TRBV30 and J usage is TRBJ1-1; D unclear. The V end lost 5 bases, the J end lost 1 base, and 14 bases lay between the germline ends. Germline assignment: CDR1 GTSNPN and CDR2 SVGIG (reference sequence). The CDR3 extends over 14 amino acids. The CDR3 bases are TGTGCCTGGGTCGAGACACCTCAGAACACTGAAGCTTTCTTT. Translating gives CAWVETPQNTEAFF. Combining the CDR3 with reference TRBV30 and TRBJ1-1 gives the whole variable domain SQTIHQWPATLVQPVGSPLSLECTVEGTSNPNLYWYRQAAGRGLQLLFYSVGIGQISSEVPQNLSASRPQDRQFILSSKKLLLSDSGFYLCAWVETPQNTEAFFGQGTRLTVV.

The V and J genes are TRBV11-2 and TRBJ1-1; D is unresolved. This CDR3 is built from 13 residues. Trimming shortened V by 2 bases and J by 1 base, and 5 bases separated the two germline ends. The germline V gene encodes CDR1 SGHAT and CDR2 FQNNGV. The CDR3 sequence is CASSLTENTEAFF. The CDR3 DNA follows: TGTGCCAGCAGCTTAACAGAGAACACTGAAGCTTTCTTT.

This chain links TRBV6-1 with TRBJ2-1, with D uncertain. The germline V gene encodes CDR1 MNHNS and CDR2 SASEGT. V dropped 6 bases and J dropped 6 bases, with 9 bases sitting between them. CDR3 length: 12 amino acids. CDR3 loop: CASSLTVNEQFF. In DNA, the CDR3 is TGTGCCAGCAGCCTCACTGTCAATGAGCAGTTCTTC.

Comments on this clone: The same CDR3 also results from other DNA sequences found in this sample. The genes are TRBV11-3 and TRBJ1-6; a weak D match, TRBD1 (5 bases). This CDR3 has 13 residues. Per germline, CDR1 SGHNT and CDR2 YENEEA. The V gene lost 5 bases and the J gene lost 6 bases, with 8 bases spanning the gap. Written as DNA, the CDR3 is TGTGCCAGCAGCACAGACAGTAATTCACCCCTCCACTTT. It specifies CASSTDSNSPLHF.

This chain uses TRBV27 with TRBJ1-1, with D tentatively TRBD1 (5 bases). Germline V CDR1 and CDR2: MNHEY, SMNVEV (reference sequence). The V gene lost 2 bases and the J gene lost 5 bases, with 9 bases spanning the gap. The CDR3 length is 13 residues. CDR3 in DNA: TGTGCCAGCAGTTTAAGGAGGGGAACTGAAGCTTTCTTT. It encodes CASSLRRGTEAFF.

The chain uses TRBV14 and TRBJ2-3, with 7 nucleotides matching TRBD2. Germline V gene data show CDR1 as SGHDN and CDR2 as FVKESK. Losses at the gene ends were 6 bases for V and 4 bases for J; bases not matched to a gene: 10. This CDR3 comprises 15 residues. The CDR3 sequence is CASRPTGGVADTQYF. The CDR3 nucleotides are TGTGCCAGCAGACCGACGGGAGGTGTGGCAGATACGCAGTATTTT.

The rearrangement links TRBV7-2 to TRBJ2-7; TRBD2 agrees at 14 bases. This CDR3 spans 15 amino acids. V trimming: 5 bases; J trimming: 3 bases; junction bases outside the gene matches: 3. Germline V gives CDR1 SGHTA, CDR2 FQGNSA. CDR3 in DNA: TGTGCCAGCAGCCGGACTAGCGGGGGGATCTACGAGCAGTACTTC. It yields the protein CASSRTSGGIYEQYF.

CDR3 in amino acids: CASSQDWREQFF. CDR3 DNA sequence: TGCGCCAGCAGCCAAGATTGGAGAGAGCAGTTCTTC. This chain connects TRBV4-3 to TRBJ2-1; no clear D gene. Germline V lookup: CDR1 LGHNA, CDR2 YSLEER. The CDR3 has 12 amino acids. V was cut by 0 bases and J by 10 bases, with 7 bases left in between.

The chain has TRBV6-1 and TRBJ2-1; 7 nucleotides line up with TRBD2. The CDR3 has 15 residues. Looked up from germline, CDR1 is MNHNS and CDR2 is SASEGT. Trimming removed 6 bases from V and 15 bases from J; junction bases left unmatched: 20. Here the CDR3 reads CASRTLRSGTPDPFF. For the CDR3, the DNA is TGTGCCAGCAGGACCCTGAGGAGCGGGACCCCCGACCCGTTCTTC.

CDR3 in amino acids: CASGGSSYNEQFF. In nucleotides, the CDR3 is TGTGCCAGCGGGGGGAGCTCCTACAATGAGCAGTTCTTC. The rearrangement uses TRBV2 and TRBJ2-1, with D perhaps TRBD2 (6 bases). Germline V gives CDR1 SNHLY, CDR2 FYNNEI. The ends were cut back, 8 bases at V and 0 bases at J, with 8 bases in the middle. This CDR3 region has 13 residues.

CDR3 in DNA: TGTGCAAGTCGCTTTAGCGGGGGGGGCTCAGATACGCAGTATTTT. Its protein product is CASRFSGGGSDTQYF. J is TRBJ2-3 and V is TRBV12-2; the table's D call, TRBD2, has no DNA check behind it. TRBV12-2 constitutes a pseudogene. This CDR3 comprises 15 residues.

The chain couples TRBV7-9 to TRBJ2-1, with TRBD2 identical over 13 bases. Unmatched junction bases numbered 7, after V lost 4 bases and J lost 1 base. The CDR3 consists of 18 residues. Germline-derived CDR1 and CDR2 are SEHNR and FQNEAQ (reference sequence). The CDR3 DNA follows: TGTGCCAGCAGCTCCCAGGGACTAGCGGGATTGTCCTACAATGAGCAGTTCTTC. This sequence encodes CASSSQGLAGLSYNEQFF. The whole variable domain, filled in from reference TRBV7-9 and TRBJ2-1, reads DTGVSQNPRHKITKRGQNVTFRCDPISEHNRLYWYRQTLGQGPEFLTYFQNEAQLEKSRLLSDRFSAERPKGSFSTLEIQRTEQGDSAMYLCASSSQGLAGLSYNEQFFGPGTRLTVL.

The chain joins TRBV18 to TRBJ2-2, with 7 bases lining up with TRBD1. The CDR3 runs 20 residues. V shed 4 bases, J shed 3 bases, and the junction held 20 bases outside the gene matches. Germline V gene sequence: CDR1 KGHSH, CDR2 LQKENI. The CDR3 is CASSRNYPGGPIRDTGELFF. The CDR3 DNA sequence: TGTGCCAGCTCACGAAACTACCCAGGGGGTCCGATCAGGGACACCGGGGAGCTGTTTTTT. Full variable domain (remainder filled in from reference TRBV18 and TRBJ2-2): NAGVMQNPRHLVRRRGQEARLRCSPMKGHSHVYWYRQLPEEGLKFMVYLQKENIIDESGMPKERFSAEFPKEGPSILRIQQVVRGDSAAYFCASSRNYPGGPIRDTGELFFGEGSRLTVL.

The chain has TRBV5-1 and TRBJ1-3, with D maybe TRBD1 (6 bases). The CDR3 sequence is 16 residues long. With 0 bases removed from V and 0 bases from J, the gap between germline ends came to 10 bases. Germline V gives CDR1 SGHRS, CDR2 YFSETQ. The CDR3 region has the DNA TGCGCCAGCAGCTTGGGGACAGTTGGCTCTGGAAACACCATATATTTT. Protein product: CASSLGTVGSGNTIYF.

V gene TRBV27 combines with J gene TRBJ2-3; D might be TRBD2 (5 bases). Germline V lookup: CDR1 MNHEY, CDR2 SMNVEV (reference sequence). Between the trimmed V and J ends, which lost 7 bases and 1 base, there was a span of 9 bases. CDR3 length equals 13 residues. As DNA, the CDR3 is TGTGCCAGCAAGGACTGGCGCACAGATACGCAGTATTTT. Protein product: CASKDWRTDTQYF.

The chain uses TRBV5-5 and TRBJ1-2; D may be TRBD1 (6 bases). Germline V gene data show CDR1 as SGHKS and CDR2 as YYEKEE (reference sequence). V lost 1 base and J lost 3, with 13 bases in between. The CDR3 is 15 amino acids. CDR3 sequence reads: CASSLYHREDYGYTF. CDR3 nucleotides: TGTGCCAGCAGCTTGTACCACAGGGAAGACTATGGCTACACCTTC. The full variable domain, rest sourced from reference TRBV5-5 and TRBJ1-2, is DAGVTQSPTHLIKTRGQQVTLRCSPISGHKSVSWYQQVLGQGPQFIFQYYEKEERGRGNFPDRFSARQFPNYSSELNVNALLLGDSALYLCASSLYHREDYGYTFGSGTRLTVV.

This clone is categorized as medium-sized (0.01 to 0.1%). V is TRBV5-6 and J is TRBJ2-2; 8 bases align to TRBD1. CDR1 and CDR2 (germline): SGHDT, YYEEEE. J gave up 4 bases and V 0 bases, and 5 bases lay outside the gene matches. CDR3 size: 16 residues. The chain's CDR3 is CASSLGTGRGTGELFF. For the CDR3, the DNA is TGTGCCAGCAGCTTGGGGACAGGGCGCGGCACCGGGGAGCTGTTTTTT.